The entry below describes one T cell receptor (beta chain). This entry is derived from a study of blood T cell repertoires in COVID-19. Background on the study: Sources were T cells, B-cell-depleted T cells, or PBMCs; the material itself was cDNA or gDNA.

In the study's own analysis: Reference gene primers were amplified, and this amplification served to estimate nucleated cell counts. Repertoires were generated with immunoSEQ multiplex PCR, while TCRdb's copy carries only in-frame clones and drops some. The V and J calls and clone size are taken from that table; D and trimming were inferred from the DNA. The table shows 280,000 or so clones, with around 88% occurring only once. The V gene end was trimmed by 2 bases and the J gene end by 1 base; junction bases not matched to a gene: 4. The CDR3 is 15 residues long. CDR1 and CDR2 (germline): SGDLS, YYNGEE.

This clonotype originated in a woman in her twenties or thirties who had recovered from COVID-19. The chain uses TRBV9 and TRBJ2-3; 7 bases align to TRBD2. Sample: peripheral blood. The CDR3 nucleotides read TGTGCCAGCAGCGTTCGGGGGGTTGGCACAGATACGCAGTATTTT. Translation gives CASSVRGVGTDTQYF.